These 23 T cell receptor beta chains share one sample of origin, sequenced in a study of CXCR3-negative and CXCR3-positive naive CD8 T cells. The authors prepared UMI-labeled TRB cDNA libraries by 5' RACE. Using the 5' RACE reads, TCRdb records one entry per CDR3 protein without DNA. The sample has 45,000 or so distinct CDR3 sequences; the top ten hold around a tenth. The sample comprised memory CD8+ T cells from blood. Source of these receptors: a human donor in good health. Some clones in this sample may be carry-over from other donors' samples.

V usage is TRBV19 and J usage is TRBJ2-3; no DNA is available, so the TRBD1 call from TCRdb remains unchecked. This CDR3 spans 15 amino acids. CDR1 and CDR2 from the germline V gene are LNHDA and SQIVND (reference sequence). The CDR3 region is CASSVDRRFTDTQYF.

The chain recombines TRBV6-5 with TRBJ2-5; there is no DNA to check the TCRdb D call of TRBD2. The CDR3 has 14 amino acids. Germline V CDR1 and CDR2: MNHEY, SVGAGI. CDR3 loop: CASSYSGLAQTQYF.

This chain connects TRBV5-6 to TRBJ2-1; TCRdb gives TRBD1 as the D gene, but with no DNA this cannot be confirmed. The CDR3 is made up of 15 amino acids. Looked up from germline, CDR1 is SGHDT and CDR2 is YYEEEE. CDR3 residues: CASSLRAGYYNEQFF. The full variable domain, rest sourced from reference TRBV5-6 and TRBJ2-1, is DAGVTQSPTHLIKTRGQQVTLRCSPKSGHDTVSWYQQALGQGPQFIFQYYEEEERQRGNFPDRFSGHQFPNYSSELNVNALLLGDSALYLCASSLRAGYYNEQFFGPGTRLTVL.

This chain joins TRBV4-3 and TRBJ1-1; TCRdb picks TRBD1, but there is no DNA to check that call. This CDR3 region has 15 residues. Germline CDR1 LGHNA, CDR2 YSLEER. The CDR3 here is CASSQDVGANTEAFF.

This sequence joins TRBV18 and TRBJ1-5; the D call from TCRdb, TRBD1, cannot be confirmed without DNA. The CDR3 extends over 17 amino acids. Germline V gene lookup returns CDR1 KGHSH and CDR2 LQKENI. The CDR3 reads CASSPPGTGGLWQPQHF.

This chain connects TRBV5-5 to TRBJ2-5; with no DNA, the TCRdb D assignment of TRBD2 cannot be verified. Germline V lookup: CDR1 SGHKS, CDR2 YYEKEE (reference sequence). The CDR3 has 16 residues. CDR3 sequence: CASIETSGGVQETQYF.

This chain connects TRBV14 to TRBJ2-4; TCRdb's assignment of TRBD1 cannot be checked, as there is no DNA. Germline V gene sequence: CDR1 SGHDN, CDR2 FVKESK. The CDR3 loop spans 15 amino acids. The CDR3 reads CASSQALVPGNIQYF.

V usage is TRBV7-8 and J usage is TRBJ2-3. The CDR3 spans 12 residues. The V gene's germline CDR1 is SGHVS and CDR2 FQNEAQ. CDR3 loop: CASSLVRDTQYF. Variable domain in full (rest from reference TRBV7-8 and TRBJ2-3): GAGVSQSPRYKVAKRGQDVALRCDPISGHVSLFWYQQALGQGPEFLTYFQNEAQLDKSGLPSDRFFAERPEGSVSTLKIQRTQQEDSAVYLCASSLVRDTQYFGPGTRLTVL.

In terms of frequency, this clonotype is medium-sized (0.01 to 0.1%). V usage is TRBV6-4 and J usage is TRBJ2-2. This CDR3 has 13 amino acids. Looked up from germline, CDR1 is MRHNA and CDR2 is SNTAGT. CDR3 sequence: CASSDSSSGELFF.

The V gene is TRBV4-2, the J gene TRBJ2-5; TCRdb designates TRBD1, a call that cannot be tested without DNA. The CDR3 is made up of 15 amino acids. Germline CDR1 LGHNA, CDR2 YNFKEQ. The CDR3 sequence is CASSQGTGAGETQYF.

This sequence joins TRBV12-3 or TRBV12-4 and TRBJ1-2; TCRdb outputs TRBD1, but without DNA this stays unchecked. This CDR3 spans 13 amino acids. The CDR3 sequence: CASGETGLGGYTF.

V and J are TRBV29-1 and TRBJ2-7; TCRdb calls TRBD1, which cannot be checked without DNA. This CDR3 contains 13 residues. Germline V lookup: CDR1 SQVTM, CDR2 ANQGSEA. CDR3 residues: CSGRDSISYEQYF.

This chain joins TRBV6-6 and TRBJ2-7; the D call from TCRdb, TRBD2, cannot be confirmed without DNA. This CDR3 is 15 amino acids long. Germline CDR1 MNHNY, CDR2 SVGAGI (reference sequence). The CDR3 sequence is CASSLIRDYNYEQYF.

The genes are TRBV9 and TRBJ1-2; absent DNA, TCRdb's TRBD1 call cannot be checked. The CDR3 spans 14 residues. Germline CDR1 is SGDLS and CDR2 is YYNGEE. This chain's CDR3 is CASSVVGGNYGYTF.

This rearrangement joins TRBV2 to TRBJ2-1; TCRdb selects TRBD2, and the lack of DNA leaves this call unchecked. This CDR3 comprises 16 residues. The V gene's germline CDR1 is SNHLY and CDR2 FYNNEI. The chain's CDR3 is CASSEWVAGAYNEQFF.

V usage is TRBV7-9 and J usage is TRBJ2-7; TCRdb's D gene call, TRBD1, goes unchecked for lack of DNA. This CDR3 contains 15 residues. Germline CDR1 is SEHNR and CDR2 is FQNEAQ (reference sequence). This chain's CDR3 is CASSPAWGKFYEQYF.

V usage is TRBV19 and J usage is TRBJ1-2. The germline CDR1 and CDR2 sequences are LNHDA and SQIVND (reference sequence). CDR3 length equals 11 residues. CDR3 sequence: CASSDSSGYTF.

This chain uses TRBV11-3 with TRBJ2-7; the TRBD1 assignment by TCRdb is unverifiable without DNA. In germline, CDR1 is SGHNT, CDR2 YENEEA. CDR3 length: 14 residues. CDR3 region: CASSHLGTGSEQYF.

J is TRBJ2-7 and V is TRBV14. The CDR3 loop spans 15 amino acids. Germline V lookup: CDR1 SGHDN, CDR2 FVKESK. The CDR3 protein is CASSQESSPSYEQYF.

The chain uses TRBV9 and TRBJ2-1. CDR1 and CDR2 from the germline V gene are SGDLS and YYNGEE. The CDR3 sequence is 12 residues long. This CDR3 reads CASSVEGAEQFF.

This chain links TRBV29-1 with TRBJ2-7; TCRdb names TRBD2, which stays unverified in the absence of DNA. Germline CDR1 SQVTM, CDR2 ANQGSEA. The CDR3 has 13 amino acids. The CDR3 is CSVTGTNSYEQYF.

The rearrangement joins TRBV7-6 to TRBJ2-1; TCRdb indicates TRBD1, and absent DNA this call remains unverified. CDR3 length: 12 residues. Looked up from germline, CDR1 is SGHVS and CDR2 is FNYEAQ. The CDR3 region is CVSSPRENEQFF.

J is TRBJ2-7 and V is TRBV9; TCRdb lists TRBD2, though no DNA is available to test this call. The CDR3 loop spans 14 amino acids. Per the germline V gene, CDR1 is SGDLS and CDR2 is YYNGEE. CDR3 residues: CASTQGTSVHEQYF.